The TCR beta chain under discussion was sequenced for a study of blood T cell repertoires in COVID-19. Sequencing was performed with immunoSEQ multiplex PCR; in TCRdb, only in-frame clones are kept and a portion is missing. The table has hundreds of thousands of clones, 75% to 90% seen once; the top ten hold under 15%. In germline, CDR1 is MGHRA, CDR2 YSYEKL. V was pared by 4 bases and J by 2 bases, with 15 bases between. This CDR3 has 15 residues. Sequencing was carried out using peripheral blood. The gene calls are TRBV4-1 and TRBJ2-7; D perhaps matches TRBD1 (6 bases). This sequence was found in a woman in her 70s with COVID-19, enrolled during active disease. CDR3 sequence reads: CASSPRDISTYEQYF. CDR3 sequence (DNA): TGCGCCAGCAGCCCACGGGACATTTCAACCTACGAGCAGTACTTC.